This T cell receptor beta chain originates from a study of blood T cell repertoires in COVID-19 (dated by TCRdb to 2018 to 2021). Looking at the study overall: Samples covering the acute and convalescent phases of COVID-19 were provided by collaborators in the United States, Italy and Spain. Nearly every sample came with metadata listing a de-identified subject ID, COVID-19 status, age in years and sex. The repertoires were released in a freely available public database meant as a resource for research on the immune response to SARS-CoV-2. The prospective study material was composed of cDNA or gDNA derived from T cells, B-cell-depleted T cells, or PBMCs. Where available, HLA class I and class II types were obtained from metadata supplied by the sample provider rather than from assay-based typing. The samples were drawn from the first 160 participants of the ongoing ImmuneRACE study and from some 1,300 subjects provided by 6 global collaborators. Deeply sampled blood TCRbeta repertoires from subjects exposed to, actively infected with, or recovered from COVID-19 were included in the dataset. Study-wide findings and limitations: The amount of clinical and demographic metadata varied by source and participant and was provided uncurated.

The immunoSEQ Assay, a bias-controlled multiplex PCR, was used to amplify TCRbeta CDR3 regions from genomic DNA. The paper's processing steps were these. The number of nucleated cells in each sample was estimated from the amplification of reference gene primers within the assay. Sequence reads were collapsed and filtered to measure the absolute abundance of every unique TCRbeta CDR3 rearrangement. Productive Simpson clonality was computed per sample as the square root of Simpson's diversity index over productive rearrangements. Entries here come from immuneACCESS through TCRdb and include only in-frame sequences with V and J called. Some clones fail to appear in such tables; in the studies checked, an unresolved V gene covers under half of the shortfall, and the cause of the remainder is unknown. V and J calls and clone size are those listed in that table; D and trimming were worked out from the DNA. This sample comprises about 200,000 clones, about four fifths of them detected only once. Less than 15% of the sample is taken by the ten largest.

CDR1 and CDR2, per the germline V gene (reference sequence), are SEHNR and FQNEAQ. V is pared back by 4 bases and J by 5 bases, with 5 bases lying between the germline termini. Inclusive of the bounding cysteine and phenylalanine, the CDR3 is 11 residues long. The entry retains the CDR3 DNA only, 33 bases that are in frame from base 1. About this clone itself: The specificity of this receptor is unknown. Base qualities are not at hand, and no much larger clone is one base apart.

Each collaborating institution followed its own protocols to collect whole blood in K2EDTA tubes. For TCRbeta analysis, collaborators shipped samples in one of three forms: frozen whole blood, isolated PBMCs, or DNA extracted from either of those sample types. This clonotype was sampled from a middle-aged woman with acute or convalescent COVID-19. Specimen: peripheral blood. Here the chain combines TRBV7-9 and TRBJ1-1; no confident D gene assignment can be made. The encoded CDR3 is CASSSGTEAFF. The DNA is as follows: TGTGCCAGCAGCTCGGGAACTGAAGCTTTCTTT.